This T cell receptor (beta chain) appears in the sequencing data of a study of blood T cell repertoires in COVID-19. The V gene's germline CDR1 is MGHDK and CDR2 SYGVNS. Trimming removed 6 bases from V and 8 bases from J; junction bases left unmatched: 6. This CDR3 region has 13 residues. Only in-frame clones appear in the TCRdb table, and some are missing; sequencing was by immunoSEQ multiplex PCR. The sample lists a few hundred thousand clones; approximately 91% were seen once. This chain connects TRBV25-1 to TRBJ2-2, with TRBD1 identical over 7 bases. The TCR was taken from a human donor in a cohort exposed to, infected with or recovered from COVID-19 (not recorded which). The donor label of this sample is uncertain. The sample was PBMCs or T cells enriched from blood (not recorded which). The CDR3 reads CASRKGATGELFF. CDR3 nucleotides: TGTGCCAGCAGGAAGGGGGCAACAGGGGAGCTGTTTTTT.